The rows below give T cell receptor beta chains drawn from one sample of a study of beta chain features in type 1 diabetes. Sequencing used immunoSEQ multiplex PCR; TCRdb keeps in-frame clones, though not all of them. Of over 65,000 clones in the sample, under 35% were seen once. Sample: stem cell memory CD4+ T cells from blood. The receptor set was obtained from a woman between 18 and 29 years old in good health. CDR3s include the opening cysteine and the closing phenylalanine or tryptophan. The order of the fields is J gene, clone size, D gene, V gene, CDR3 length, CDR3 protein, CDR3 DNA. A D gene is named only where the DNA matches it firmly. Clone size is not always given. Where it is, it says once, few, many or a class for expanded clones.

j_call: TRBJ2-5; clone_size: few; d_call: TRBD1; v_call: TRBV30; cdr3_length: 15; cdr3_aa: CAWSSGQGNQETQYF; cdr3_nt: TGTGCCTGGAGTTCGGGACAGGGGAATCAAGAGACCCAGTACTTC
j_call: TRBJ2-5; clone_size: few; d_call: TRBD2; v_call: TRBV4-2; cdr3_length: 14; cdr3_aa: CASSQELARETQYF; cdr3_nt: TGTGCCAGCAGCCAAGAACTAGCGAGGGAGACCCAGTACTTC
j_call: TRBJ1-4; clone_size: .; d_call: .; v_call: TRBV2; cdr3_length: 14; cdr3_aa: CASVPGVLSEKLFF; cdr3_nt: TGTGCCAGCGTGCCGGGGGTTTTGAGTGAAAAACTGTTTTTT
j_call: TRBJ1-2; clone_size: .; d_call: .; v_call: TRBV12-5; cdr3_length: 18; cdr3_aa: CASGLAFRVSSFSYGYTF; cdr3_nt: TGTGCTAGTGGTTTGGCTTTTCGGGTCTCCTCATTTTCCTATGGCTACACCTTC
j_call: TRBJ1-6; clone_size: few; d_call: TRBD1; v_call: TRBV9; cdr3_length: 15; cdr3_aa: CASSPGQGKNSPLHF; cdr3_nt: TGTGCCAGCAGCCCCGGACAGGGGAAGAATTCACCCCTCCACTTT
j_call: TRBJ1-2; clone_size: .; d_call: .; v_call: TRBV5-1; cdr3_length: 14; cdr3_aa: CASSLVPDSYGYTF; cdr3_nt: TGCGCCAGCAGCTTGGTTCCGGACAGCTATGGCTACACCTTC
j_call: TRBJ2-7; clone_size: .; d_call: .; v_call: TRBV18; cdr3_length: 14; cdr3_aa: CASSASQGRYEQYF; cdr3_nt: TGTGCCAGCTCGGCCAGCCAGGGGCGATACGAGCAGTACTTC
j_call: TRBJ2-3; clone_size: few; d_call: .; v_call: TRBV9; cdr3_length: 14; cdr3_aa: CASMQDSITDTQYF; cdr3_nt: TGTGCCAGCATGCAGGACAGCATTACAGATACGCAGTATTTT
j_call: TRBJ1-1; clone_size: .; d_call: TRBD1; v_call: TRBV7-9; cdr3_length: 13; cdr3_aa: CASRRQGGTEAFF; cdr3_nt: TGTGCCAGCAGGCGACAGGGCGGCACTGAAGCTTTCTTT
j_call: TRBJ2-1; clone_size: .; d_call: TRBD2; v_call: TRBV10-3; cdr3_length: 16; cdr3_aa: CATLLAGGPGGGEQFF; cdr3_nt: TGTGCCACTCTACTAGCGGGAGGGCCAGGAGGCGGTGAGCAGTTCTTC
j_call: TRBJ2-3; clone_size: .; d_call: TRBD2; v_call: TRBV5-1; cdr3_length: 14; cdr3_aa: CASRKRENTDTQYF; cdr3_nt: TGCGCCAGCAGAAAGCGGGAGAACACAGATACGCAGTATTTT
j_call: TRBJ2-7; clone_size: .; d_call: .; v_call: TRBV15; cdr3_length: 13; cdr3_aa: CATSRVSSYEQYF; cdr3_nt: TGTGCCACCAGCAGAGTCAGTTCCTACGAGCAGTACTTC
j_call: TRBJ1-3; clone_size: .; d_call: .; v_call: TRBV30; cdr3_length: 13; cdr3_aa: CAWSAALGNTIYF; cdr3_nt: TGTGCCTGGAGCGCGGCTCTCGGAAACACCATATATTTT
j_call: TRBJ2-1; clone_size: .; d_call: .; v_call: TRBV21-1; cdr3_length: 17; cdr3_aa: CASSKAGRQSSYNEQFF; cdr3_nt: TGTGCCAGCAGCAAAGCCGGAAGACAAAGCTCCTACAATGAGCAGTTCTTC
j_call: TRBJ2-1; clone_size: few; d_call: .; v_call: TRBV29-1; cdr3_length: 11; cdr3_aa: CSVEGDNEQFF; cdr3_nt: TGCAGCGTCGAGGGTGACAATGAGCAGTTCTTC
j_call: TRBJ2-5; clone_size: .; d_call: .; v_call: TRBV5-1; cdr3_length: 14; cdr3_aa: CASSPQGVQETQYF; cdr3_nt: TGCGCCAGCAGCCCGCAGGGTGTCCAAGAGACCCAGTACTTC
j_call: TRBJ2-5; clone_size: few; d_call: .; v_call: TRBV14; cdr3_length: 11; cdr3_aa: CASSPGETQYF; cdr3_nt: TGTGCCAGCAGCCCGGGAGAGACCCAGTACTTC
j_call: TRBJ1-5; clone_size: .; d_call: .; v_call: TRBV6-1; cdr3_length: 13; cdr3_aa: CASTIGWSQPQHF; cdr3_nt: TGTGCCAGCACCATAGGTTGGAGTCAGCCCCAGCATTTT
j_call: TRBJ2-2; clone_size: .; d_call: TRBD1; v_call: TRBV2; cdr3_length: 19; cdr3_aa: CASTLGGQGVLEYVGELFF; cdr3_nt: TGTGCCAGCACCCTGGGGGGACAGGGGGTTTTGGAGTATGTCGGGGAGCTGTTTTTT
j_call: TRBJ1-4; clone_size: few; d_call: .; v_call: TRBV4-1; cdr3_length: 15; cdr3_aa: CASSPGGAGGEKLFF; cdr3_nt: TGCGCCAGCAGTCCAGGAGGGGCCGGCGGGGAAAAACTGTTTTTT
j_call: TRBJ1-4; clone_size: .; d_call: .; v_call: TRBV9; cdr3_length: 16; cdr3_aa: CASSTGERGLNEKLFF; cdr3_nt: TGTGCCAGCAGCACCGGGGAGAGGGGACTTAATGAAAAACTGTTTTTT
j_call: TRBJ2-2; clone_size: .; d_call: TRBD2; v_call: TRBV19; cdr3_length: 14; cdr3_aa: CASRVAGGPGELFF; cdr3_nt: TGTGCCAGTAGGGTAGCGGGAGGGCCCGGGGAGCTGTTTTTT